The 13 T cell receptor beta chains listed next were all sequenced from one sample in a study of identifying expanded T cells in peripheral blood. Generated by immunoSEQ multiplex PCR, the TCRdb table keeps only in-frame clones and is missing some. The data contain about 100,000 clones, over 80% of them singletons. Sequenced material: blood. The receptor source for this set is a person aged 18-70 years in good health.

J is TRBJ2-3 and V is TRBV16; tentatively, D is TRBD2 (5 bases). The V end lost 0 bases, the J end lost 1 base, and 5 bases lay between the germline ends. CDR1 KGHSY and CDR2 FQNENV come from the germline V gene. The CDR3 totals 14 residues. The CDR3 bases are TGTGCCAGCAGCCAATCGCGGGGCACAGATACGCAGTATTTT. Amino acid sequence: CASSQSRGTDTQYF.

The chain links TRBV6-1 to TRBJ1-3; 7 bases line up with TRBD1. Germline V CDR1 and CDR2: MNHNS, SASEGT. The CDR3 loop spans 14 amino acids. V lost 7 bases to trimming and J lost 3 bases; unmatched junction nucleotides: 6. The CDR3 DNA follows: TGTGCCAGCACTCTGACAGGGTTTGGAAACACCATATATTTT. This translates into CASTLTGFGNTIYF.

The rearrangement links TRBV27 to TRBJ1-2, with D perhaps TRBD1 (6 bases). Trimming removed 10 bases from V and 6 bases from J, with 24 bases in between. Germline lookup yields CDR1 MNHEY and CDR2 SMNVEV (reference sequence). The CDR3 runs to 15 residues. The CDR3 DNA follows: TGTGCCACCAAGTCTTCCCCCGACAGGATTCATGGCTACACCTTC. This sequence encodes CATKSSPDRIHGYTF.

This chain uses TRBV30 with TRBJ1-1, with a tentative D call TRBD1 (6 bases). Trimming left V 2 bases short and J 1 base short, with 11 bases between. CDR1 and CDR2 (germline): GTSNPN, SVGIG (reference sequence). The CDR3 has 14 amino acids. The CDR3 region is CAWSIWTENTEAFF. The DNA of the CDR3 is TGTGCCTGGAGTATCTGGACAGAGAACACTGAAGCTTTCTTT. Variable domain in full (rest from reference TRBV30 and TRBJ1-1): SQTIHQWPATLVQPVGSPLSLECTVEGTSNPNLYWYRQAAGRGLQLLFYSVGIGQISSEVPQNLSASRPQDRQFILSSKKLLLSDSGFYLCAWSIWTENTEAFFGQGTRLTVV.

Only one count was recorded for this clone. The genes are TRBV5-1 and TRBJ2-1; 11 bases agree with TRBD2. Germline loops: CDR1 SGHRS, CDR2 YFSETQ. V dropped 2 bases and J dropped 3; count of bases not matched to a gene: 4. The CDR3 consists of 16 residues. The CDR3 DNA reads as TGCGCCAGCAGCTTTACTAGCGGGGGCGACTACAATGAGCAGTTCTTC. Its protein product is CASSFTSGGDYNEQFF.

The chain links TRBV19 to TRBJ1-1; D gene uncertain. The CDR3 is 14 amino acids. Germline V lookup: CDR1 LNHDA, CDR2 SQIVND (reference sequence). V was pared by 5 bases and J by 5 bases, with 15 bases between. The CDR3 DNA is TGTGCCAGTAGTCAGGCGGCAGAGGTTACTGAAGCTTTCTTT. It yields the protein CASSQAAEVTEAFF.

This sequence joins TRBV29-1 and TRBJ2-1; possible D gene TRBD2, 6 bases. This CDR3 has 12 amino acids. The germline V and J ends were trimmed by 3 bases and 7 bases, with 10 bases remaining between them. Germline V gives CDR1 SQVTM, CDR2 ANQGSEA. The CDR3 DNA sequence: TGCAGCGTTGATCAAGGGAGGAATGAGCAGTTCTTC. It translates to CSVDQGRNEQFF.

The J gene is TRBJ1-1, the V gene TRBV2; D unclear. CDR1 and CDR2 from the germline V gene are SNHLY and FYNNEI. Trimming removed 6 bases from V and 0 bases from J, with 11 bases in between. CDR3 size: 14 residues. CDR3 coding DNA: TGTGCCAGCAGGACGCGGGCGCTGAACACTGAAGCTTTCTTT. Its translation is CASRTRALNTEAFF. Drawing the rest from reference TRBV2 and TRBJ1-1, the complete variable domain is EPEVTQTPSHQVTQMGQEVILRCVPISNHLYFYWYRQILGQKVEFLVSFYNNEISEKSEIFDDQFSVERPDGSNFTLKIRSTKLEDSAMYFCASRTRALNTEAFFGQGTRLTVV.

The CDR3 sequence is CASSPTTRQGVGFNTEAFF. The CDR3 DNA reads as TGTGCCAGCAGCCCAACTACTAGACAGGGGGTAGGATTCAACACTGAAGCTTTCTTT. This chain joins TRBV7-8 and TRBJ1-1; TRBD1 matches at 9 bases. Germline V gene data show CDR1 as SGHVS and CDR2 as FQNEAQ. Trimming at V came to 5 bases and at J to 2 bases, leaving 18 bases not matched to a gene. CDR3 length: 19 amino acids.

The DNA of the CDR3 is TGTGCCAGCTCCCTGTCCACCGGGACGAGGGATAACTATGGCTACACCTTC. Its translation: CASSLSTGTRDNYGYTF. V is TRBV18 and J is TRBJ1-2; tentative D call: TRBD1 (5 bases). Trimming left V 6 bases short and J 1 base short, with 21 bases between. This CDR3 has 17 residues. Germline V gene data show CDR1 as KGHSH and CDR2 as LQKENI.

V gene TRBV18 combines with J gene TRBJ1-2, with 8 bases that match TRBD1. Trimming took 0 bases from V and 2 from J; bases not matched to a gene: 2. Germline CDR1 KGHSH, CDR2 LQKENI. The CDR3 is 15 residues long. CDR3 region: CASSPPHRGNYGYTF. The CDR3, as DNA: TGTGCCAGCTCACCACCGCACAGGGGGAACTATGGCTACACCTTC.

V gene TRBV9 combines with J gene TRBJ1-1; 7 positions match TRBD1. Trimming removed 4 bases from V and 6 bases from J; junction bases left unmatched: 12. The germline CDR1 and CDR2 sequences are SGDLS and YYNGEE. CDR3 length: 15 amino acids. The CDR3 is CASSRSQGEVAEAFF. CDR3 sequence (DNA): TGTGCCAGCAGCCGTAGTCAGGGGGAAGTGGCTGAAGCTTTCTTT.

This clone was recorded once. The chain joins TRBV2 to TRBJ1-1, with D unresolved. V lost 7 bases and J 6 bases, leaving 15 bases between the germline ends. Germline CDR1 SNHLY, CDR2 FYNNEI. This CDR3 contains 13 residues. The CDR3 DNA reads TGTGCCAGCACGACACGGGTCCCCCCTGAAGCTTTCTTT. Translation gives CASTTRVPPEAFF.